A single sample is the source of the 29 T cell receptor beta chains below, sequenced in a study of blood T cell repertoires in COVID-19. TCRdb's copy holds only in-frame clones and misses some; the assay was immunoSEQ multiplex PCR. The repertoire consists of around 28,000 clones, with 65% to 90% occurring once and the leading ten covering under 30%. Sequencing input: peripheral blood. The receptors were gathered from a human donor in a cohort sampled during active COVID-19.

The chain carries TRBV4-3 and TRBJ2-5; 7 bases align to TRBD2. Germline V CDR1 and CDR2: LGHNA, YSLEER. V was clipped by 1 base and J by 4 bases; unmatched bases: 0. The CDR3 is 13 amino acids. The CDR3 here is CASSQAGGETQYF. For the CDR3, the DNA is TGCGCCAGCAGCCAAGCGGGGGGAGAGACCCAGTACTTC.

This clone was recorded once. V gene TRBV24-1 combines with J gene TRBJ2-2; 9 nucleotides match TRBD1. The V and J ends lost 4 bases and 2 bases, in that order; junction bases with no gene match: 13. In germline, CDR1 is KGHDR, CDR2 SFDVKD. This CDR3 has 19 residues. The CDR3 DNA follows: TGTGCCACCAGTGACCCCCTCGGGACAGGGCCTTACAACACCGGGGAGCTGTTTTTT. It translates to CATSDPLGTGPYNTGELFF.

J is TRBJ2-7 and V is TRBV3-1 (or the pseudogene TRBV3-2), with TRBD2 matching 9 bases. Losses at the gene ends were 5 bases for V and 2 bases for J; bases not matched to a gene: 7. Germline V gives CDR1 LGHDT, CDR2 YNNKEL (reference sequence). The CDR3 consists of 15 residues. The CDR3 loop is CASSFRLAEAYEQYF. CDR3 sequence (DNA): TGTGCCAGCAGCTTCCGACTAGCGGAGGCCTACGAGCAGTACTTC.

The V and J genes are TRBV4-3 and TRBJ2-2; 7 bases map to TRBD2. Germline V gives CDR1 LGHNA, CDR2 YSLEER. V was pared by 5 bases and J by 7 bases, with 7 bases of the junction left unmatched. This CDR3 has 14 residues. The CDR3 region has the DNA TGCGCCAGCAGCGTTGGGAGGGAGATCGGGGAGCTGTTTTTT. Residues: CASSVGREIGELFF.

The gene calls are TRBV9 and TRBJ2-7; D might be TRBD1 (5 bases). V was pared by 3 bases and J by 0 bases, with 16 bases between. The CDR3 spans 16 residues. Germline V gene sequence: CDR1 SGDLS, CDR2 YYNGEE. CDR3 region: CASSARAGLNSYEQYF. The CDR3 coding sequence is TGTGCCAGCAGCGCCCGGGCAGGGTTGAACTCCTACGAGCAGTACTTC.

The chain recombines TRBV7-2 with TRBJ2-7; possibly TRBD1 for D (5 bases). Germline CDR1 is SGHTA and CDR2 is FQGNSA. The CDR3 spans 13 residues. Trimming stripped 0 bases from V and 6 bases from J, with 9 bases between. CDR3 region: CASSLAEQGEQYF. CDR3 DNA sequence: TGTGCCAGCAGCTTAGCGGAGCAGGGCGAGCAGTACTTC.

The rearrangement joins TRBV19 to TRBJ2-7; 7 bases match TRBD2. Trimming cost V 5 bases and J 3 bases; bases outside gene matches: 4. In germline, CDR1 is LNHDA, CDR2 SQIVND (reference sequence). The CDR3 runs 13 residues. CDR3 nucleotides: TGTGCCAGTAGTCTGGGGGAGGGCTACGAGCAGTACTTC. Its translation: CASSLGEGYEQYF. Variable domain in full (rest from reference TRBV19 and TRBJ2-7): DGGITQSPKYLFRKEGQNVTLSCEQNLNHDAMYWYRQDPGQGLRLIYYSQIVNDFQKGDIAEGYSVSREKKESFPLTVTSAQKNPTAFYLCASSLGEGYEQYFGPGTRLTVT.

This chain uses TRBV21-1 with TRBJ1-6; the listed D gene, TRBD1, was not tested against the DNA. TRBV21-1 is a documented pseudogene. CDR3 length equals 19 residues. Here the CDR3 DNA reads TGTGCCAGCAGCAAAGGAGTCCCCCGGCAGGGGGATTATAATTCACCCCTCCACTTT. Residues: CASSKGVPRQGDYNSPLHF.

This clone was found once. The rearrangement links TRBV5-3 to TRBJ1-4; 8 bases are shared with TRBD1. TRBV5-3 is an ORF for which the function is uncertain. CDR3 length: 16 residues. J lost 8 bases, V lost 4 bases, and 13 bases had no gene match. Here the CDR3 DNA reads TGTGCCAGAAGCACGGAACCGGACAGGGTTCCGGAAAAACTGTTTTTT. Amino acids: CARSTEPDRVPEKLFF.

The CDR3 reads CSVLRAVSSYEQYF. DNA for the CDR3: TGCAGCGTCCTGAGGGCCGTGAGCTCCTACGAGCAGTACTTC. V usage is TRBV29-1 and J usage is TRBJ2-7, with D perhaps matching TRBD2 (5 bases). The V gene lost 6 bases and the J gene lost 0 bases, with 15 bases spanning the gap. The CDR3 has 14 amino acids. The V gene's germline CDR1 is SQVTM and CDR2 ANQGSEA.

The chain couples TRBV29-1 to TRBJ1-1, with D tentatively TRBD1 (6 bases). Germline V gene lookup returns CDR1 SQVTM and CDR2 ANQGSEA. The CDR3 is 12 residues long. With 7 bases removed from V and 1 base from J, the gap between germline ends came to 10 bases. The CDR3 DNA sequence: TGCAGCGCCATAGGGGGGAACACTGAAGCTTTCTTT. It is translated as CSAIGGNTEAFF.

V is TRBV3-1 (or the pseudogene TRBV3-2) and J is TRBJ1-1, with D maybe TRBD1 (6 bases). Germline CDR1 LGHDT, CDR2 YNNKEL (reference sequence). The CDR3 has 14 residues. Trimming removed 2 bases at V and 12 bases at J, with 19 bases between. CDR3 sequence (DNA): TGTGCCAGCAGCCAACAACAGGGTAGGGCTGCACCTTTCTTT. This encodes CASSQQQGRAAPFF.

The chain employs TRBV11-3 and TRBJ1-3, with D possibly matching TRBD1 (5 bases). The CDR3 covers 17 residues. Trimming removed 0 bases from V and 4 bases from J, with 16 bases in between. Germline V lookup: CDR1 SGHNT, CDR2 YENEEA. CDR3 in amino acids: CASSLDPREVRGNTIYF. The CDR3 nucleotides are TGTGCCAGCAGCTTAGATCCCAGGGAAGTAAGAGGAAACACCATATATTTT.

CDR3 sequence reads: CASGLVPENTEAFF. CDR3 bases: TGTGCTAGTGGTTTGGTACCAGAGAACACTGAAGCTTTCTTT. J is TRBJ1-1 and V is TRBV12-5; D not certain. The germline gives CDR1 LGHNT, CDR2 FRNRAP. Trimming stripped 0 bases from V and 1 base from J, with 6 bases between. CDR3 length equals 14 residues.

This clone was seen a handful of times. This chain links TRBV9 with TRBJ1-4; D not resolved. V was pared by 2 bases and J by 4 bases, with 15 bases between. The CDR3 spans 16 residues. Germline assignment: CDR1 SGDLS and CDR2 YYNGEE. CDR3 loop: CASSVSITEGNEKLFF. As DNA, the CDR3 is TGTGCCAGCAGCGTTAGCATTACAGAGGGTAATGAAAAACTGTTTTTT.

This chain uses TRBV6-5 with TRBJ1-3; D uncertain. Germline CDR1 is MNHEY and CDR2 is SVGAGI. V shed 8 bases and J shed 1 base, with 12 bases lying between them. This CDR3 comprises 14 residues. CDR3 protein: CASAETWSGNTIYF. The CDR3 nucleotides read TGTGCCAGCGCGGAGACTTGGTCTGGAAACACCATATATTTT.

This chain links TRBV7-2 with TRBJ1-4; D perhaps matches TRBD1 (6 bases). Germline assignment: CDR1 SGHTA and CDR2 FQGNSA. The CDR3 sequence is 16 residues long. Trimming left V 2 bases short and J 3 bases short, with 13 bases between. In nucleotides, the CDR3 is TGTGCCAGCAGCTTAAACCACAGGGTCTCTAATGAAAAACTGTTTTTT. This translates into CASSLNHRVSNEKLFF. Combining the CDR3 with reference TRBV7-2 and TRBJ1-4 gives the whole variable domain GAGVSQSPSNKVTEKGKDVELRCDPISGHTALYWYRQSLGQGLEFLIYFQGNSAPDKSGLPSDRFSAERTGGSVSTLTIQRTQQEDSAVYLCASSLNHRVSNEKLFFGSGTQLSVL.

The V gene is TRBV5-1, the J gene TRBJ1-2; 7 nucleotides align to TRBD1. Losses at the gene ends were 0 bases for V and 0 bases for J; bases not matched to a gene: 2. Germline CDR1 SGHRS, CDR2 YFSETQ. The CDR3 has 15 amino acids. The CDR3 here is CASSLGGGPNYGYTF. Here the CDR3 DNA reads TGCGCCAGCAGCTTGGGAGGGGGCCCTAACTATGGCTACACCTTC.

The chain links TRBV9 to TRBJ2-5, with D possibly TRBD1 on 6 matching bases. In germline, CDR1 is SGDLS, CDR2 YYNGEE. CDR3 size: 15 residues. Trimming left V 4 bases short and J 4 bases short, with 17 bases between. CDR3 sequence (DNA): TGTGCCAGCAGCTCTCAAACAGGGATGGGAGAGACCCAGTACTTC. Translation gives CASSSQTGMGETQYF.

The gene calls are TRBV18 and TRBJ2-1; D gene ambiguous. V dropped 0 bases and J dropped 5 bases, with 17 bases sitting between them. The CDR3 length is 17 residues. Germline lookup yields CDR1 KGHSH and CDR2 LQKENI. This CDR3 is CASSPPPRHPADNEQFF. DNA for the CDR3: TGTGCCAGCTCACCACCCCCGCGGCACCCCGCGGACAATGAGCAGTTCTTC.

The genes are TRBV12-5 and TRBJ1-6; 7 bases fit TRBD1. Germline lookup yields CDR1 LGHNT and CDR2 FRNRAP. This CDR3 has 15 residues. Trimming removed 1 base from V and 7 bases from J; junction bases left unmatched: 4. The CDR3 DNA follows: TGTGCTAGTGGTTTGGGACAGGGAAGGAATTCACCCCTCCACTTT. It codes for CASGLGQGRNSPLHF.

This chain connects TRBV24-1 to TRBJ2-7, with a weak D call TRBD1 (6 bases). Per the germline V gene, CDR1 is KGHDR and CDR2 is SFDVKD. The V and J ends lost 4 bases and 4 bases respectively, with 10 bases between them. This CDR3 comprises 13 residues. The CDR3 reads CATSETGLYEQYF. The CDR3 DNA follows: TGTGCCACCAGTGAAACAGGGTTATACGAGCAGTACTTC.

This chain joins TRBV6-6 and TRBJ1-5; 7 bases map to TRBD1. This CDR3 contains 16 residues. V lost 10 bases and J lost 0; bases outside the gene matches: 12. Germline assignment: CDR1 MNHNY and CDR2 SVGAGI (reference sequence). CDR3 bases: TGTGCCACCCATCTTACAGGGGCAGGTAGCAATCAGCCCCAGCATTTT. Protein sequence: CATHLTGAGSNQPQHF.

This chain links TRBV7-2 with TRBJ2-2; D might be TRBD2 (5 bases). The CDR3 sequence is 15 residues long. V lost 0 bases, J lost 2 bases, and 7 bases lay in between. Germline CDR1 and CDR2: SGHTA and FQGNSA. This chain's CDR3 is CASSLAGVNTGELFF. CDR3 sequence (DNA): TGTGCCAGCAGCTTAGCCGGGGTAAACACCGGGGAGCTGTTTTTT.

This chain uses TRBV2 with TRBJ2-1; 7 positions match TRBD1. The CDR3 runs to 16 residues. The junction had 10 bases not matched to a gene; V was cut back by 3 bases and J by 5 bases. Per germline, CDR1 SNHLY and CDR2 FYNNEI. The CDR3 reads CASSDEEGAVDNEQFF. The CDR3 bases are TGTGCCAGCAGTGACGAAGAGGGGGCGGTGGACAATGAGCAGTTCTTC.

CDR3 coding DNA: TGTGCCAGCAGCCCCCCCTGGAAGGGGGCACCAGATACGCAGTATTTT. Residues: CASSPPWKGAPDTQYF. The chain links TRBV7-9 to TRBJ2-3; 7 bases agree with TRBD1. The length of the CDR3 is 16 residues. Germline V CDR1 and CDR2: SEHNR, FQNEAQ (reference sequence). V was pared by 5 bases and J by 4 bases, with 12 bases of the junction left unmatched.

This clone has more than one count but fewer than ten. This rearrangement joins TRBV6-5 to TRBJ1-2, with D unclear. The germline V gene encodes CDR1 MNHEY and CDR2 SVGAGI. Trimming removed 5 bases from V and 0 bases from J, with 7 bases in between. The CDR3 has 13 amino acids. CDR3: CASSNPANYGYTF. The CDR3 bases are TGTGCCAGCAGTAATCCGGCTAACTATGGCTACACCTTC.

The J gene is TRBJ2-7, the V gene TRBV5-4, with TRBD2 matching 11 bases. This CDR3 has 16 residues. The V and J ends lost 0 bases and 3 bases, in that order; junction bases with no gene match: 5. The V gene's germline CDR1 is SGHNT and CDR2 YYREEE (reference sequence). Here the CDR3 DNA reads TGTGCCAGCAGCTTGGGACTAGCGGGGTTTGACTACGAGCAGTACTTC. The encoded protein is CASSLGLAGFDYEQYF.

The chain carries TRBV5-1 and TRBJ1-4; 7 bases align to TRBD1. The trim removed 5 bases at V and 8 bases at J, leaving 3 bases unmatched. Germline V gene sequence: CDR1 SGHRS, CDR2 YFSETQ. The CDR3 has 12 amino acids. The CDR3: CASRGQREKLFF. The CDR3 nucleotides are TGCGCCAGCAGGGGACAGAGGGAAAAACTGTTTTTT.